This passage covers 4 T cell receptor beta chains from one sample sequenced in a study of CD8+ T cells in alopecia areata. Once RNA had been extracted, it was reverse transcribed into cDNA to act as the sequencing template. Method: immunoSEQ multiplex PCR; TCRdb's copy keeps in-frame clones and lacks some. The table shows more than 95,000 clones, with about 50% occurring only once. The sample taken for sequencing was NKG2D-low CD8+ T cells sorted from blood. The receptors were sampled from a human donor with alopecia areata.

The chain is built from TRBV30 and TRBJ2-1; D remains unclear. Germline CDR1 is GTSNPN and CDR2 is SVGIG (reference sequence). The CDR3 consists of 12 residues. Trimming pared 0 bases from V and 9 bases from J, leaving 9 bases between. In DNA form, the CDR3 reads TGTGCCTGGAGTGTTTCGCTATTTGAGCAGTTCTTC. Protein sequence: CAWSVSLFEQFF.

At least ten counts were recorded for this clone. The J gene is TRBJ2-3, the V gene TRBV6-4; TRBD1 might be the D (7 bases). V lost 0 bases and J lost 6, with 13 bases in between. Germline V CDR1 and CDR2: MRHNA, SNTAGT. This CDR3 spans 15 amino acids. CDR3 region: CASSDSRRGVDTQYF. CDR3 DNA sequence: TGTGCCAGCAGTGACTCCCGCAGGGGGGTCGATACGCAGTATTTT.

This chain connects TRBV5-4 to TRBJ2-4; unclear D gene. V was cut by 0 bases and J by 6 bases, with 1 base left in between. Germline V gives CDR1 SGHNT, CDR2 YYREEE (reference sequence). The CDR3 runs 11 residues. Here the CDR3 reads CASSLGNIQYF. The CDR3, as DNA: TGTGCCAGCAGCTTGGGAAACATTCAGTACTTC. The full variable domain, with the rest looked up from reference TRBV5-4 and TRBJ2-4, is ETGVTQSPTHLIKTRGQQVTLRCSSQSGHNTVSWYQQALGQGPQFIFQYYREEENGRGNFPPRFSGLQFPNYSSELNVNALELDDSALYLCASSLGNIQYFGAGTRLSVL.

The CDR3 is CSVPTRVEQFF. Written as DNA, the CDR3 is TGCAGCGTCCCTACCCGGGTAGAGCAGTTCTTC. The chain links TRBV29-1 to TRBJ2-1; unclear D gene. This CDR3 is 11 amino acids long. Trimming left V 6 bases short and J 10 bases short, with 13 bases between. CDR1 and CDR2 (germline): SQVTM, ANQGSEA.